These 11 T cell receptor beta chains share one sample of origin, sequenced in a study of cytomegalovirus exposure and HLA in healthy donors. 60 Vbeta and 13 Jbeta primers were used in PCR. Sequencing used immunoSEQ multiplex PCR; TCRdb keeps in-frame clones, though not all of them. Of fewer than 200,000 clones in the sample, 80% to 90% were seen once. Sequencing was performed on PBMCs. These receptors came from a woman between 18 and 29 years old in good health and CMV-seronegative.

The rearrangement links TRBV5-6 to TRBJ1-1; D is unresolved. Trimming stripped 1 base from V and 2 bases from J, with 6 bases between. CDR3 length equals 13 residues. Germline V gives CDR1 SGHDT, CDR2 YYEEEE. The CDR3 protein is CASSLTGNTEAFF. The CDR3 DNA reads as TGTGCCAGCAGCTTGACCGGTAACACTGAAGCTTTCTTT.

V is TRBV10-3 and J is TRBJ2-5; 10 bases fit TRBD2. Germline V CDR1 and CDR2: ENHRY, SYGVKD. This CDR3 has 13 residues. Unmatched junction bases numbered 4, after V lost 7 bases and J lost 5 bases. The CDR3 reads CAIKLAGAETQYF. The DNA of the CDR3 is TGTGCCATCAAGCTAGCGGGAGCGGAGACCCAGTACTTC.

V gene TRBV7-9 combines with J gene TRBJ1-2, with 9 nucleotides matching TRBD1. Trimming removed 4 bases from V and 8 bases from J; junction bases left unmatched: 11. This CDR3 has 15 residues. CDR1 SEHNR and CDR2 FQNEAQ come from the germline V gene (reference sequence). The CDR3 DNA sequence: TGTGCCAGCAGCTCCGGACAGGGGCAAAGGAGAGGCTACACCTTC. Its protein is CASSSGQGQRRGYTF.

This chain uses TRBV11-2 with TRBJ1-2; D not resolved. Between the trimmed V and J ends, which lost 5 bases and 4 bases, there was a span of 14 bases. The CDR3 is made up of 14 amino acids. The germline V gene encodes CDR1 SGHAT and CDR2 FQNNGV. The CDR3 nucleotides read TGTGCCAGCAGCCCCAGCCAGGTGTTCTATGGCTACACCTTC. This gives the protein CASSPSQVFYGYTF.

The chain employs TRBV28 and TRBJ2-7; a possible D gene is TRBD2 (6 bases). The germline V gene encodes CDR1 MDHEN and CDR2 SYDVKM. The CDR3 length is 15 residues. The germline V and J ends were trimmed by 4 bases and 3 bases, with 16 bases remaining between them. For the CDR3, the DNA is TGTGCCAGCAGTTCACCGACGGGACTTGACTACGAGCAGTACTTC. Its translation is CASSSPTGLDYEQYF.

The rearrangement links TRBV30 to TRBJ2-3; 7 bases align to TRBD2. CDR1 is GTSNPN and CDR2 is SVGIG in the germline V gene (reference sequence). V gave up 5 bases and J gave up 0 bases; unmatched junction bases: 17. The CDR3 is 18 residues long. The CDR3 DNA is TGTGCCTGGGGGGGAGACACCTCGATAGCGGGTAGCACAGATACGCAGTATTTT. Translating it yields CAWGGDTSIAGSTDTQYF. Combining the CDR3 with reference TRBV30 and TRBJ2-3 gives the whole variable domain SQTIHQWPATLVQPVGSPLSLECTVEGTSNPNLYWYRQAAGRGLQLLFYSVGIGQISSEVPQNLSASRPQDRQFILSSKKLLLSDSGFYLCAWGGDTSIAGSTDTQYFGPGTRLTVL.

CDR3 in DNA: TGTGCCAGCAGCCCGAGAGAGCTACGCACAGATACGCAGTATTTT. Translating it yields CASSPRELRTDTQYF. The chain carries TRBV6-5 and TRBJ2-3; D gene ambiguous. This CDR3 has 15 amino acids. Between the trimmed V and J ends, which lost 6 bases and 1 base, there was a span of 14 bases. Germline V CDR1 and CDR2: MNHEY, SVGAGI.

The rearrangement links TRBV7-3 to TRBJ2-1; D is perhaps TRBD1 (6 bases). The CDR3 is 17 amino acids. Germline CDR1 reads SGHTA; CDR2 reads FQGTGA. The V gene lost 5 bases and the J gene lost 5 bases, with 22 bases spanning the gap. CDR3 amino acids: CASSRTPTRQANNEQFF. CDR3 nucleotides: TGTGCCAGCAGCCGCACCCCCACGAGACAGGCGAACAATGAGCAGTTCTTC.

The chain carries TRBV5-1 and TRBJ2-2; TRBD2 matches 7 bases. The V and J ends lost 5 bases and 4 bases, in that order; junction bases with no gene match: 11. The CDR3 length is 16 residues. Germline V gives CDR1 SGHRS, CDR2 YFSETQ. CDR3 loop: CASSAWSGRSTGELFF. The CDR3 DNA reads TGCGCCAGCAGTGCGTGGTCCGGGAGGAGCACCGGGGAGCTGTTTTTT.

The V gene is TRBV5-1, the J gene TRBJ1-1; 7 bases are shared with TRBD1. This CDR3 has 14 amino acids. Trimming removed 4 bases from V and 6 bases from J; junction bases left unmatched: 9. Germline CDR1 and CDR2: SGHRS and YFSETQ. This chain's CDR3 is CASSPTTGASEAFF. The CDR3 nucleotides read TGCGCCAGCAGCCCGACTACAGGGGCGTCTGAAGCTTTCTTT.

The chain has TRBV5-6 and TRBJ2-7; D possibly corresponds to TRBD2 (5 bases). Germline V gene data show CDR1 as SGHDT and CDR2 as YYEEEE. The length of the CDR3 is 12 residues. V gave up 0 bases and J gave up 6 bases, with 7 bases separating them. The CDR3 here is CASSLVRGEQYF. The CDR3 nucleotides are TGTGCCAGCAGCTTGGTACGGGGCGAGCAGTACTTC.